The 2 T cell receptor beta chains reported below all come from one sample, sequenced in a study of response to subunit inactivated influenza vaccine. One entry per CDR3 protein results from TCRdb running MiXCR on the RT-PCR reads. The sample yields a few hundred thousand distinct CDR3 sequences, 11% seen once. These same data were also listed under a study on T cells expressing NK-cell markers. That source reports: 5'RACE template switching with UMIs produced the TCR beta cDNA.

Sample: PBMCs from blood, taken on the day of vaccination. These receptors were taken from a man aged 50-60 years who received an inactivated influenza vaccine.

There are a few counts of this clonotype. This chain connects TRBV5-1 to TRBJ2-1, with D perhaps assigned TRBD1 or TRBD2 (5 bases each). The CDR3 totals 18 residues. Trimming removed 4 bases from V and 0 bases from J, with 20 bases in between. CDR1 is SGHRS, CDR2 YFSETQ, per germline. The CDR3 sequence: CASSPWGTFPSSYNEQFF. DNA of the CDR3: TGCGCCAGCAGCCCCTGGGGGACCTTCCCTTCCTCCTACAATGAGCAGTTCTTC. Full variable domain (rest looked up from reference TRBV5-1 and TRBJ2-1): KAGVTQTPRYLIKTRGQQVTLSCSPISGHRSVSWYQQTPGQGLQFLFEYFSETQRNKGNFPGRFSGRQFSNSRSEMNVSTLELGDSALYLCASSPWGTFPSSYNEQFFGPGTRLTVL.

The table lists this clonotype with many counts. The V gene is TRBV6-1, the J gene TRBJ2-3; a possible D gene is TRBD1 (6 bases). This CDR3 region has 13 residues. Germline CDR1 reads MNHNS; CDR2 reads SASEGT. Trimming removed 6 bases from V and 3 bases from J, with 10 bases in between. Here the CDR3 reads CASRMDRTDTQYF. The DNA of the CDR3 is TGTGCCAGCAGGATGGACAGAACAGATACGCAGTATTTT.